This is a list of T cell receptor beta chains from one sample in a study of cytomegalovirus exposure and HLA in healthy donors. TCRdb keeps only in-frame clones here, not all; method: immunoSEQ multiplex PCR. The sample features 65,000 to 80,000 clones, with roughly 7.4% in its top ten. Sequenced: PBMCs. The receptors originated from a female donor in good health and CMV-seropositive. Each CDR3 is given with its conserved first and last residue. A D gene is named only where the DNA matches it firmly.

J gene,D gene,V gene,CDR3 protein,CDR3 DNA
TRBJ2-5,-,TRBV10-3,CAISDMRTQYF,TGTGCCATCAGTGATATGCGGACCCAGTACTTC
TRBJ2-2,TRBD2,TRBV19,CASSLIASGSANTGELFF,TGTGCCAGTAGTTTAATCGCTAGCGGGAGTGCGAACACCGGGGAGCTGTTTTTT
TRBJ2-3,-,TRBV4-1,CASKGVMVSGADTQYF,TGCGCCAGCAAAGGGGTCATGGTTAGCGGAGCAGATACGCAGTATTTT
TRBJ1-4,-,TRBV2,CASMDTGVNEKLFF,TGTGCCAGCATGGATACAGGCGTTAATGAAAAACTGTTTTTT
TRBJ2-1,TRBD2,TRBV9,CASSNSGGEHEQFF,TGTGCCAGCAGCAATAGCGGGGGGGAACATGAGCAGTTCTTC
TRBJ2-1,TRBD2,TRBV7-9,CASSLDHPGTTVKRFF,TGTGCCAGCAGCTTGGACCATCCCGGGACTACCGTCAAGAGGTTCTTC
TRBJ1-5,TRBD1,TRBV6-1,CASSEGTGDLGYSNQPQHF,TGTGCCAGCAGTGAAGGGACAGGGGACCTGGGATATAGCAATCAGCCCCAGCATTTT
TRBJ1-5,-,TRBV18,CASSERRGNQPQHF,TGTGCCAGCTCGGAAAGACGGGGGAATCAGCCCCAGCATTTT
TRBJ2-2,TRBD1,TRBV4-3,CASSQGVTGYTGELFF,TGCGCCAGCAGCCAAGGGGTGACAGGGTACACCGGGGAGCTGTTTTTT
TRBJ1-1,TRBD1,TRBV30,CAWSVRDRGFGTEAFF,TGTGCCTGGAGTGTACGGGACAGGGGATTCGGCACTGAAGCTTTCTTT
TRBJ1-1,TRBD1,TRBV28,CASSPPPTGETEAFF,TGTGCCAGCAGCCCCCCCCCGACAGGGGAAACTGAAGCTTTCTTT
TRBJ2-1,-,TRBV6-1,CASSEAVTSSEQFF,TGTGCCAGCAGTGAAGCAGTTACTAGCAGTGAGCAGTTCTTC
TRBJ1-5,TRBD1,TRBV19,CASSPPRQGDQPQHF,TGTGCCAGTAGCCCACCTCGACAGGGCGATCAGCCCCAGCATTTT
TRBJ2-2,-,TRBV7-9,CASSLAGADGELFF,TGTGCCAGCAGCTTAGCGGGAGCGGACGGGGAGCTGTTTTTT
TRBJ2-7,TRBD2,TRBV7-2,CASSIGLEAYEQYF,TGTGCCAGCAGCATCGGACTAGAGGCCTACGAGCAGTACTTC
TRBJ2-4,-,TRBV6-1,CASSERQQNIQYF,TGTGCCAGCAGTGAAAGACAGCAAAACATTCAGTACTTC
TRBJ2-7,TRBD1,TRBV29-1,CSAQTDRAPYEQYF,TGCAGCGCCCAAACGGACAGGGCCCCCTACGAGCAGTACTTC
TRBJ1-5,-,TRBV28,CASRPNGGNQPQHF,TGTGCCAGCAGGCCTAATGGCGGGAATCAGCCCCAGCATTTT
TRBJ1-2,-,TRBV25-1,CASSVAGNYGYTF,TGTGCCAGCAGTGTGGCGGGGAACTATGGCTACACCTTC
TRBJ1-1,-,TRBV7-2,CASSLRGTLNTEAFF,TGTGCCAGCAGCCTCAGAGGGACACTGAACACTGAAGCTTTCTTT
TRBJ1-5,TRBD1,TRBV30,CAWSQGGFRGGNQPQHF,TGTGCCTGGAGTCAGGGGGGATTTAGGGGAGGAAATCAGCCCCAGCATTTT
TRBJ1-1,-,TRBV14,CASSQASLTVDTEAFF,TGTGCCAGCAGCCAAGCCTCGCTGACAGTTGACACTGAAGCTTTCTTT
TRBJ2-2,-,TRBV5-6,CASSLDSLRVGELFF,TGTGCCAGCAGCTTGGACTCACTCCGGGTCGGGGAGCTGTTTTTT
TRBJ1-1,-,TRBV7-9,CASSPVTGNTEAFF,TGTGCCAGCAGCCCTGTGACAGGGAACACTGAAGCTTTCTTT
TRBJ1-1,-,TRBV7-9,CASSFILNTEAFF,TGTGCCAGCAGTTTCATTTTGAACACTGAAGCTTTCTTT
TRBJ2-5,-,TRBV7-9,CASSLRLGPGDGETQYF,TGTGCCAGCAGCTTACGGCTGGGGCCAGGCGATGGAGAGACCCAGTACTTC
TRBJ1-2,-,TRBV30,CAWTYVGNYGYTF,TGTGCCTGGACGTATGTGGGCAACTATGGCTACACCTTC
TRBJ1-1,-,TRBV15,CATSRFGSGVTEAFF,TGTGCCACCAGCAGATTCGGATCGGGGGTCACTGAAGCTTTCTTT
TRBJ1-2,-,TRBV6-1,CASRPTGIDGYTF,TGTGCCAGCAGGCCAACAGGGATAGATGGCTACACCTTC
TRBJ2-3,-,TRBV30,CAWTLTDTQYF,TGTGCCTGGACCCTGACAGATACGCAGTATTTT
TRBJ1-5,TRBD1,TRBV5-1,CASSLGDRGNQPQHF,TGCGCCAGCAGCTTGGGGGACAGGGGCAATCAGCCCCAGCATTTT
TRBJ2-2,TRBD2,TRBV9,CASSVGPWTSGGVNTGELFF,TGTGCCAGCAGCGTAGGTCCCTGGACTAGCGGGGGGGTGAACACCGGGGAGCTGTTTTTT
TRBJ1-4,TRBD1,TRBV13,CASSSRPGQGNEKLFF,TGTGCCAGCAGCTCCCGGCCGGGACAGGGTAATGAAAAACTGTTTTTT